These T cell receptor beta chains were read from a single sample in a study of Ad26.COV2.S vaccination and SARS-CoV-2 variants. The repertoire was sequenced with immunoSEQ multiplex PCR; TCRdb's copy has only in-frame clones and lacks some. Among fewer than 500,000 clones listed, about 90% were seen once. This material consisted of peripheral blood, taken in a trial of Ad26.COV2.S vaccine versus placebo. These receptors were collected from a person between 18 and 59 years old who received the Ad26.COV2.S COVID-19 vaccine or a placebo. Both conserved end residues are part of each CDR3. D genes are given only for firm matches. Clone size is not always given. Where it is, it says once, few, many or a class for expanded clones.

j_call clone_size d_call v_call cdr3_nt cdr3_aa
TRBJ1-1 NA NA TRBV6-5 TGTGCCAGCAGTTACCCTGGGGCACCGAACACTGAAGCTTTCTTT CASSYPGAPNTEAFF
TRBJ1-6 NA NA TRBV27 TGTGCCAGCGCCTTGGGGGGCCATCGGCCCCTCCACTTT CASALGGHRPLHF
TRBJ2-2 NA NA TRBV4-3 TGCGCCAGCAGCCAACCAGCGGCCGCCGGGGAGCTGTTTTTT CASSQPAAAGELFF
TRBJ1-1 NA NA TRBV28 TGTGCCAGCATGGGGGGTGCGAACACTGAAGCTTTCTTT CASMGGANTEAFF
TRBJ1-2 NA TRBD1 TRBV28 TGTGCCAGCAGTTTCATGGACAGGGACTATGGCTACACCTTC CASSFMDRDYGYTF
TRBJ1-6 NA NA TRBV21-1 TGTGCCAGCAGCAAAGCTCAGGGAAATTCACCCCTCCACTTT CASSKAQGNSPLHF
TRBJ2-2 NA TRBD1 TRBV28 TGTGCCAGCAGTTGGGACAGCCTGGAGACCGGGGAGCTGTTTTTT CASSWDSLETGELFF
TRBJ2-6 few TRBD1 TRBV15 TGTGCCACCAGCGGAACAGGGGAGTCTGGGGCCAACGTCCTGACTTTC CATSGTGESGANVLTF
TRBJ2-7 NA TRBD1 TRBV6-4 TGTGCCAGCAGTGACTCCTCCGTGCAGGGGGCTATCTACGAGCAGTACTTC CASSDSSVQGAIYEQYF
TRBJ2-1 NA NA TRBV5-1 TGCGCCAGCAGCTTACCGGGACCCGGTAACAATGAGCAGTTCTTC CASSLPGPGNNEQFF
TRBJ2-7 NA TRBD2 TRBV6-1 TGTGCCAGCAGTGAATGGACTAGCGGGAGGGGCGAGCAGTACTTC CASSEWTSGRGEQYF
TRBJ2-7 few NA TRBV19 TGTGCCAGTAGCCCCTCCTCTGGAGTTGGGTCCTACGAGCAGTACTTC CASSPSSGVGSYEQYF
TRBJ1-2 NA NA TRBV7-9 TGTGCCAGCAGCCCTCCTCGACAGCCGTCCTATGGCTACACCTTC CASSPPRQPSYGYTF
TRBJ2-7 NA TRBD2 TRBV4-3 TGCGCCAGCAGCCAAGATCTAAGCGGGAGGATTGACGAGCAGTACTTC CASSQDLSGRIDEQYF
TRBJ1-1 NA NA TRBV6-5 TGTGCCAGCAGTTACTCGATCGCGACACCTGGGACTGAAGCTTTCTTT CASSYSIATPGTEAFF
TRBJ2-3 once NA TRBV9 TGTGCCAGCAGCGGCGGGGACCCTAGCACAGATACGCAGTATTTT CASSGGDPSTDTQYF
TRBJ2-6 NA NA TRBV27 TGTGCCAGCAGTTTTGTTGGATTCTCTGGGGCCAACGTCCTGACTTTC CASSFVGFSGANVLTF
TRBJ2-2 NA TRBD2 TRBV12-5 TGTGCTAGTGGTTTGGGGCTAGCGGGATCCGGGGAGCTGTTTTTT CASGLGLAGSGELFF
TRBJ2-7 NA TRBD2 TRBV27 TGTGCCAGCAGTTTCATAGCGGGAGGTCCCTACGAGCAGTACTTC CASSFIAGGPYEQYF
TRBJ1-5 few NA TRBV27 TGTGCCAGCAGTCTCCGGGACAGCAATCAGCCCCAGCATTTT CASSLRDSNQPQHF
TRBJ1-6 NA TRBD1 TRBV28 TGTGCCAGCAGTTTGGGACAGTATAATTCACCCCTCCACTTT CASSLGQYNSPLHF
TRBJ2-3 NA NA TRBV6-5 TGTGCCAGCAGTTACCTTCCCAGGGGTTCGCAGTATTTT CASSYLPRGSQYF
TRBJ2-7 NA NA TRBV28 TGTGCCAGCACCCTTTCCTCGCAGGGGGGCTACGAGCAGTACTTC CASTLSSQGGYEQYF
TRBJ2-3 NA NA TRBV4-3 TGCGCCAGCAGCCAAGGGGGCGGTGTAAAAACAGATACGCAGTATTTT CASSQGGGVKTDTQYF
TRBJ2-7 NA NA TRBV5-8 TGTGCCAGCAGCTTCGGGCAGGGGGGCTACGAGCAGTACTTC CASSFGQGGYEQYF
TRBJ1-3 NA NA TRBV28 TGTGCCAGCAGTTTTGGTGGAAACACCATATATTTT CASSFGGNTIYF
TRBJ2-2 NA NA TRBV7-3 TGTGCCAGCAGCTTAGGGAGACTTAAGAACACCGGGGAGCTGTTTTTT CASSLGRLKNTGELFF
TRBJ1-4 few NA TRBV9 TGTGCCAGCAGCGTAGGCATTCAGGGTTTGGATGAAAAACTGTTTTTT CASSVGIQGLDEKLFF
TRBJ1-1 NA NA TRBV19 TGTGCCATTTCCGCGGACACTGAAGCTTTCTTT CAISADTEAFF
TRBJ2-7 NA NA TRBV27 TGTGCCAGCAGTTTCGTTTGGGAGCGTGCTTCCTACGAGCAGTACTTC CASSFVWERASYEQYF
TRBJ2-7 NA NA TRBV7-9 TGTGCCAGCAGCTTAGGAACAGGATTCTACGAGCAGTACTTC CASSLGTGFYEQYF
TRBJ2-2 NA TRBD1 TRBV19 TGTGCCAGTAACCCGGGACAGATTTACACCGGGGAGCTGTTTTTT CASNPGQIYTGELFF
TRBJ2-7 NA NA TRBV23-1 TGCGCCAGCACCCAGGAGTCTCTTGTCAACGAGCAGTACTTC CASTQESLVNEQYF
TRBJ1-3 NA NA TRBV7-2 TGTGCCAGCAGCTTAGAAGACACCATATATTTT CASSLEDTIYF
TRBJ2-5 NA TRBD1 TRBV19 TGTGCCAGTAGTATAGATCCCGGGACAGGGAGTTTTGGAGAGACCCAGTACTTC CASSIDPGTGSFGETQYF
TRBJ1-1 NA NA TRBV7-9 TGTGCCAGCAGCATTACAGGGATCACTGAAGCTTTCTTT CASSITGITEAFF
TRBJ2-1 few TRBD2 TRBV7-9 TGTGCCAGCAGCTTCCCGGGAGGATACTACAATGAGCAGTTCTTC CASSFPGGYYNEQFF
TRBJ1-4 NA NA TRBV5-3 TGTGCCAGAAGCCCCTCAAAAGGTCCTAATGAAAAACTGTTTTTT CARSPSKGPNEKLFF
TRBJ2-2 NA TRBD2 TRBV18 TGTGCCAGCTCACCGGGACTAGCGGGCAGCACCGGGGAGCTGTTTTTT CASSPGLAGSTGELFF
TRBJ1-1 NA TRBD1 TRBV25-1 TGTGCCAGCAGTGAAGGGGGACAGGTTTTTTACACTGAAGCTTTCTTT CASSEGGQVFYTEAFF
TRBJ1-5 few NA TRBV6-6 TGTGCCAGCAGTCGATCAGACCCCCAGCATTTT CASSRSDPQHF
TRBJ2-7 NA TRBD2 TRBV7-8 TGTGCCAGCAGCTTGAAGACTAGCGGGATCACCTACGAGCAGTACTTC CASSLKTSGITYEQYF
TRBJ2-7 NA NA TRBV7-9 TGTGCCAGCAGCCGGAACGCCCCGGAGGACAAAAAGTACTTC CASSRNAPEDKKYF
TRBJ1-1 few TRBD1 TRBV19 TGTGCCAGTAGTATCAGACAGGGGGTTTGGACTGAAGCTTTCTTT CASSIRQGVWTEAFF
TRBJ2-1 NA NA TRBV10-3 TGTGCCATCACCGACGGTGGGAATACGAACAATGAGCAGTTCTTC CAITDGGNTNNEQFF
TRBJ2-5 NA NA TRBV2 TGTGCCAGCAGTGGGGGGGTCGAGACCCAGTACTTC CASSGGVETQYF
TRBJ1-4 NA TRBD1 TRBV18 TGTGCCAGCTCACCATCGACAGGGGGTGAAAAACTGTTTTTT CASSPSTGGEKLFF
TRBJ2-3 NA NA TRBV20-1 TGCAGTGCCCGTGACATCGATACGCAGTATTTT CSARDIDTQYF
TRBJ2-7 NA NA TRBV30 TGTGCCTGGAGTACCTTTGGGGGAGGGGGACGCGAGCAGTACTTC CAWSTFGGGGREQYF
TRBJ1-5 NA TRBD1 TRBV27 TGTGCCAGCAGTGCGAGCGACAGGGGGATAGGCAATCAGCCCCAGCATTTT CASSASDRGIGNQPQHF
TRBJ2-5 NA TRBD2 TRBV20-1 TGCTGCGGGGGAAGTGAGACCCAGTACTTC CCGGSETQYF
TRBJ2-5 NA TRBD1 TRBV5-1 TGCGCCAGCAGCTCCGGGGACAGGTTGGCTCAAGAGACCCAGTACTTC CASSSGDRLAQETQYF
TRBJ2-6 once NA TRBV11-2 TGTGCCAGCAGCTTAGATCGCGGATTAGGGTCTGGGGCCAACGTCCTGACTTTC CASSLDRGLGSGANVLTF